What follows is one T cell receptor (beta chain) and its context. What it binds is unknown. The CDR3 is 13 amino acids. Germline V lookup: CDR1 MNHEY, CDR2 SMNVEV (reference sequence). Trimming at V came to 5 bases and at J to 8 bases, leaving 5 bases not matched to a gene. These data are taken from a study of cytomegalovirus exposure and HLA in healthy donors. Study results and limitations: Later analysis identified a missense DCLRE1C variant that was linked to TCR beta V- and J-gene trimming. The study reported that TCR beta sequences accurately predicted HLA-A and HLA-B alleles in most subjects. Later analysis suggested links between common viral pathogens and several top significant clusters.

Regarding donors, all were healthy bone marrow donors. The PCR used 60 Vbeta and 13 Jbeta primers. TCRdb keeps only in-frame clones here, not all; method: immunoSEQ multiplex PCR. The repertoire includes 200,000 or so clones, 82% of them detected once, and roughly 0.097% sits in the top ten. The TCR sequence derives from a boy younger than 10 in good health and CMV-seronegative. The specimen sequenced was PBMCs. The chain employs TRBV27 and TRBJ1-2, with TRBD1 matching over 10 bases. CDR3 nucleotides: TGTGCCAGCAGTGAGGACAGGGGGAAAGGCTACACCTTC. Translating gives CASSEDRGKGYTF.